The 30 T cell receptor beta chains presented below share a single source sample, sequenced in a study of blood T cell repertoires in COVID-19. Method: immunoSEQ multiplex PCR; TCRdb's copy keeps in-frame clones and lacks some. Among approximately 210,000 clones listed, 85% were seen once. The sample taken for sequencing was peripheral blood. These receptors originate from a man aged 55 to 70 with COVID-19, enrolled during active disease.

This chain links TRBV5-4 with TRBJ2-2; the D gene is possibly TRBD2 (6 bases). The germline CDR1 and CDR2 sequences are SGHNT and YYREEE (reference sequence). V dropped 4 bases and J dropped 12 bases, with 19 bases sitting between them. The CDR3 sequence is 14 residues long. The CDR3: CASSQRTVREKLFF. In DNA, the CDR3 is TGTGCCAGCAGCCAGCGGACGGTACGGGAGAAGCTGTTTTTT.

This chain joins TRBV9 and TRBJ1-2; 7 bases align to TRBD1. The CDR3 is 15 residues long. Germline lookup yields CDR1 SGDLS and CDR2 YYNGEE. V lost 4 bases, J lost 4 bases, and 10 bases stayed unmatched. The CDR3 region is CASSPRTGDAYGYTF. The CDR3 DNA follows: TGTGCCAGCAGCCCACGGACAGGAGACGCCTATGGCTACACCTTC.

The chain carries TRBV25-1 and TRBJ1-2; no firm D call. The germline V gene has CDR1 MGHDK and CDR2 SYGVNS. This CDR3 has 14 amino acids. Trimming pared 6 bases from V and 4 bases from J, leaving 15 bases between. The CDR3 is CASSLPTPGYGYTF. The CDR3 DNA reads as TGTGCCAGCAGCTTACCGACGCCAGGCTATGGCTACACCTTC.

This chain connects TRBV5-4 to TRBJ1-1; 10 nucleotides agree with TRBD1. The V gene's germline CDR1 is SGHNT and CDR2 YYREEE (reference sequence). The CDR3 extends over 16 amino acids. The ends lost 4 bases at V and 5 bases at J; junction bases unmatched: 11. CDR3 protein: CASSIRDRGSRTEAFF. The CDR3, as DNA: TGTGCCAGCAGCATCCGGGACAGGGGAAGTCGGACTGAAGCTTTCTTT.

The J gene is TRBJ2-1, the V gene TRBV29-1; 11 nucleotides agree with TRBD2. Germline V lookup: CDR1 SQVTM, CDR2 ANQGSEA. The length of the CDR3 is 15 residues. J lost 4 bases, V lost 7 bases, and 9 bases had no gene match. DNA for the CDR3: TGCAGCGCACCCACCGGGACTAGCGGTTACAATGAGCAGTTCTTC. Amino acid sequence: CSAPTGTSGYNEQFF.

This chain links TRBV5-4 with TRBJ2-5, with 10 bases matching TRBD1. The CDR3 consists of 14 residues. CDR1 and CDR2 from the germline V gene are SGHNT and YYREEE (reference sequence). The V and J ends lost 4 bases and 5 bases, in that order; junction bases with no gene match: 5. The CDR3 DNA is TGTGCCAGCAGCAGGGGACAGGGGATGGAGACCCAGTACTTC. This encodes CASSRGQGMETQYF. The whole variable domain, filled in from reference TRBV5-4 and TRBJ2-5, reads ETGVTQSPTHLIKTRGQQVTLRCSSQSGHNTVSWYQQALGQGPQFIFQYYREEENGRGNFPPRFSGLQFPNYSSELNVNALELDDSALYLCASSRGQGMETQYFGPGTRLLVL.

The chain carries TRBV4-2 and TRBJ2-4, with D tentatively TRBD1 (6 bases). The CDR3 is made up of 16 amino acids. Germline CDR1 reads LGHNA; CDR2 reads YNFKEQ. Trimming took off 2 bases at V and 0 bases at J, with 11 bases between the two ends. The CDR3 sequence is CASSQSGTKAKNIQYF. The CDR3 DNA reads TGTGCCAGCAGCCAATCCGGGACAAAAGCCAAAAACATTCAGTACTTC.

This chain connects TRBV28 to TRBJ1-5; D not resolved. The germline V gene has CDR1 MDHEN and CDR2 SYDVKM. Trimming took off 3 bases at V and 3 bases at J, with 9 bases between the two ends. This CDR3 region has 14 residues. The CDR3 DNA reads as TGTGCCAGCAGTTTGGGCGTCAACAATCAGCCCCAGCATTTT. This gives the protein CASSLGVNNQPQHF.

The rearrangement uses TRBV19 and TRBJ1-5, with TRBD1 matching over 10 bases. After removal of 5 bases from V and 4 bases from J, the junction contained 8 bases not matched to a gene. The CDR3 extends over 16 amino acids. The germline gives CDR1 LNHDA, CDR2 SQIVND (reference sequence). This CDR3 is CASSFDRGLGNQPQHF. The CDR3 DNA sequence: TGTGCCAGTAGTTTCGACAGGGGGCTTGGTAATCAGCCCCAGCATTTT.

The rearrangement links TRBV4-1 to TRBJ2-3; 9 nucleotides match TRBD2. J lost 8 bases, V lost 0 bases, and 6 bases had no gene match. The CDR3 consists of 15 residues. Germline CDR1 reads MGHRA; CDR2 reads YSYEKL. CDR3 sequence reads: CASSQETSGARTQYF. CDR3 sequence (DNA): TGCGCCAGCAGCCAAGAGACTAGCGGCGCACGTACGCAGTATTTT.

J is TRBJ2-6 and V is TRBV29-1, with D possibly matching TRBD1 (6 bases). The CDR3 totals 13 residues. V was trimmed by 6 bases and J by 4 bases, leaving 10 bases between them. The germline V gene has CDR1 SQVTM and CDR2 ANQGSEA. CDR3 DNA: TGCAGCGTCACAGGGTCGGGGGCCAACGTCCTGACTTTC. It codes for CSVTGSGANVLTF.

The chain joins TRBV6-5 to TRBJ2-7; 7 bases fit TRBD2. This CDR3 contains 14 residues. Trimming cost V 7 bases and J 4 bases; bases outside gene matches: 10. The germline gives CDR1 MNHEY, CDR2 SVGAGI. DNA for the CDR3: TGTGCCAGCACCTTGGGGGGGTACCTTTACGAGCAGTACTTC. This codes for CASTLGGYLYEQYF.

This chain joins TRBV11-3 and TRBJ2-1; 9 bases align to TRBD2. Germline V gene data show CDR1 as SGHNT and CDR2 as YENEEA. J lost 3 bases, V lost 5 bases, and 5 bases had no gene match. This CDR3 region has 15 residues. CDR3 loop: CASSQGAGGYNEQFF. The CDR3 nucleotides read TGTGCCAGCAGCCAGGGAGCGGGAGGCTACAATGAGCAGTTCTTC.

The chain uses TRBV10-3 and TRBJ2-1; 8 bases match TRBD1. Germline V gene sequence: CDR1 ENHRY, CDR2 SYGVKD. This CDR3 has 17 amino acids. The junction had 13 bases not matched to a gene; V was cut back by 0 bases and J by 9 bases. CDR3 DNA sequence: TGTGCCATCAGTGAGTCGACTTGGCGGCAGGGGGCTGGTGAGCAGTTCTTC. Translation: CAISESTWRQGAGEQFF.

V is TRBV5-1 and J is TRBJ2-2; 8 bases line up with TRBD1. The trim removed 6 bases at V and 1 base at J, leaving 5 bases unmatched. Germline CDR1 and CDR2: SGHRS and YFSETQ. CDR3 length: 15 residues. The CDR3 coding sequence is TGCGCCAGCACTCTAGACAGGGGGAACACCGGGGAGCTGTTTTTT. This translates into CASTLDRGNTGELFF.

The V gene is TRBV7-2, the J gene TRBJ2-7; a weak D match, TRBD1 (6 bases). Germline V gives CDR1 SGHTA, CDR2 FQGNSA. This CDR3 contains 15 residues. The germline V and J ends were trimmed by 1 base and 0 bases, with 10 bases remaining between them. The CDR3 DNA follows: TGTGCCAGCAGCTTAGGGACAGCAAGCTCCTACGAGCAGTACTTC. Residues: CASSLGTASSYEQYF.

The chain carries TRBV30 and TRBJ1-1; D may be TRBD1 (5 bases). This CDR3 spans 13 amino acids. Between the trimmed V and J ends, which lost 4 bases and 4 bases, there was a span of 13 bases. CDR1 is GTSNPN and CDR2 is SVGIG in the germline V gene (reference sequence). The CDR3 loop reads CAWTRQFGTEAFF. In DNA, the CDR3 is TGTGCCTGGACTCGACAGTTTGGCACTGAAGCTTTCTTT.

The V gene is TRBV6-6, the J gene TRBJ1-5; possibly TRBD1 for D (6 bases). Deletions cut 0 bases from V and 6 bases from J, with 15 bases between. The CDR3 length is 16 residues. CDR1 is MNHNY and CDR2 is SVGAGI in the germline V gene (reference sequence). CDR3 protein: CASSYSGRGMSQPQHF. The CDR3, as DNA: TGTGCCAGCAGTTACTCTGGCAGGGGTATGAGTCAGCCCCAGCATTTT.

For the CDR3, the DNA is TGCGCCAGCAGCTTGGCCGGCGGGGCGAGCAATGAGCAGTTCTTC. This sequence encodes CASSLAGGASNEQFF. The chain is built from TRBV5-1 and TRBJ2-1; weak D call: TRBD2 (6 bases). Germline-derived CDR1 and CDR2 are SGHRS and YFSETQ. V shed 0 bases and J shed 6 bases, with 13 bases lying between them. This CDR3 has 15 amino acids.

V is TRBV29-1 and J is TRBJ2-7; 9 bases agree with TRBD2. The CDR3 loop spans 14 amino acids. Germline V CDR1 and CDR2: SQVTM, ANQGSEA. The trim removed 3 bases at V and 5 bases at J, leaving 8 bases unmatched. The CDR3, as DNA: TGCAGCGTTGATGCGGGAGGGAGTCCTGACGAGCAGTACTTC. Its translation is CSVDAGGSPDEQYF.

CDR3 residues: CASSWGSGRTNEQFF. CDR3 in DNA: TGCGCCAGCAGCTGGGGAAGCGGGCGGACGAATGAGCAGTTCTTC. The chain joins TRBV5-1 to TRBJ2-1, with D tentatively TRBD2 (6 bases). Trimming pared 3 bases from V and 7 bases from J, leaving 17 bases between. Looked up from germline, CDR1 is SGHRS and CDR2 is YFSETQ. The CDR3 consists of 15 residues.

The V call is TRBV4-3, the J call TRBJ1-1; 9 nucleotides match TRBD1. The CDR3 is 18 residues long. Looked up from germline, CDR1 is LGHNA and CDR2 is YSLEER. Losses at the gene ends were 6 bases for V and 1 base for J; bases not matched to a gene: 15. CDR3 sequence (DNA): TGCGCCAGCAGTCCAAGATTAATATCGGGACAGGGGAACACTGAAGCTTTCTTT. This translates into CASSPRLISGQGNTEAFF.

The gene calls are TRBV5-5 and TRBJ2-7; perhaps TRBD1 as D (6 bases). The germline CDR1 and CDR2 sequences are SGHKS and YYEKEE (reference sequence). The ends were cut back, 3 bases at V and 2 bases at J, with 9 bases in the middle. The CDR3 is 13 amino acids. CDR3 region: CASSWQGTYEQYF. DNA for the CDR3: TGTGCCAGCAGCTGGCAGGGGACCTACGAGCAGTACTTC.

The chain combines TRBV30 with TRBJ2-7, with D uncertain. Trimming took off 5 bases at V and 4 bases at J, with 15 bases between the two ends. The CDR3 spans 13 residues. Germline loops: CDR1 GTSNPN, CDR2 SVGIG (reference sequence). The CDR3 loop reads CAWAAGIRYEQYF. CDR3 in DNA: TGTGCCTGGGCCGCAGGAATAAGGTACGAGCAGTACTTC.

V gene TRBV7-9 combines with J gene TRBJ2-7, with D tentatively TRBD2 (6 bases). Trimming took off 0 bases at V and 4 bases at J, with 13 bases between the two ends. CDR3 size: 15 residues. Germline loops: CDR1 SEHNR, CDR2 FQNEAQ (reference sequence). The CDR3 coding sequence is TGTGCCAGCAGCTTAGCGACGGGAGCTCTATACGAGCAGTACTTC. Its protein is CASSLATGALYEQYF.

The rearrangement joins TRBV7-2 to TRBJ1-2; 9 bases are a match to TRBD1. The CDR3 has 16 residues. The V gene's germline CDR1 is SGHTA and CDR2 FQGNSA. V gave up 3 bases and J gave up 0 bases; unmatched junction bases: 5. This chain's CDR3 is CASSLSGTGTNYGYTF. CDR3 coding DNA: TGTGCCAGCAGCTTGTCCGGGACAGGGACTAACTATGGCTACACCTTC.

CDR3 DNA: TGTGCCAGCAGTGATAGGACAGGCACACCCTACGAGCAGTACTTC. It encodes CASSDRTGTPYEQYF. The genes are TRBV6-1 and TRBJ2-7; 7 bases line up with TRBD1. Unmatched junction bases numbered 7, after V lost 3 bases and J lost 2 bases. CDR1 is MNHNS and CDR2 is SASEGT in the germline V gene. CDR3 length: 15 amino acids.

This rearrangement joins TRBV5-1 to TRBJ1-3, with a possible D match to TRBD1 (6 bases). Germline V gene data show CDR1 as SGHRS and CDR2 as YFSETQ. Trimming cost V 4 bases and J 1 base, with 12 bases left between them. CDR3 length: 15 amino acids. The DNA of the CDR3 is TGCGCCAGCAGCCTACGGACAGATTCTGGAAACACCATATATTTT. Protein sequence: CASSLRTDSGNTIYF.

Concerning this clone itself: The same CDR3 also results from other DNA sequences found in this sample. The CDR3 sequence: CASSLGANTEAFF. CDR3 bases: TGTGCCAGCAGCTTAGGAGCGAACACTGAAGCTTTCTTT. The rearrangement uses TRBV7-9 and TRBJ1-1; unclear D gene. V was clipped by 1 base and J by 1 base, with 4 bases between them. The CDR3 is 13 amino acids. The germline V gene encodes CDR1 SEHNR and CDR2 FQNEAQ (reference sequence).

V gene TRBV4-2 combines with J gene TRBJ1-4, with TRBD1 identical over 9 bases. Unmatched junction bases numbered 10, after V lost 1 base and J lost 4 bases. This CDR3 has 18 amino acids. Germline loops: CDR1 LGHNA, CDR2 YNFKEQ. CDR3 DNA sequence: TGTGCCAGCAGCCAAGTACGCGGGACAGGGCCGCATAATGAAAAACTGTTTTTT. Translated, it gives CASSQVRGTGPHNEKLFF.